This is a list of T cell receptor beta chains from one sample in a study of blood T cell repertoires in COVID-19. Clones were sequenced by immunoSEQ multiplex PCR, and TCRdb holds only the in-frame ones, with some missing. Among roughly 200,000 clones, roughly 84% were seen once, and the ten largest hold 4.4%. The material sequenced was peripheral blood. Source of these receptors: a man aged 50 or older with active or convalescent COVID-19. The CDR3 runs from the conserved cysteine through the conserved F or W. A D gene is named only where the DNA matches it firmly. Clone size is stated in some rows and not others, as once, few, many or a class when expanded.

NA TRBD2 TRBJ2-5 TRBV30 CAWSARISGTQETQYF TGTGCCTGGAGCGCTCGAATTAGCGGGACACAAGAGACCCAGTACTTC
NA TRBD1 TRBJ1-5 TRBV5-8 CASSLQGQGYQPQHF TGTGCCAGCAGCCTACAGGGACAGGGATATCAGCCCCAGCATTTT
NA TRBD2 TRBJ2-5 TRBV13 CASTLSGSGGASETQYF TGTGCCAGCACCCTTAGCGGGAGCGGGGGGGCCTCTGAGACCCAGTACTTC
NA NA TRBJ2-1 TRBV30 CAWSVGGAGNEQFF TGTGCCTGGAGTGTAGGCGGGGCCGGGAATGAGCAGTTCTTC
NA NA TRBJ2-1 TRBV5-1 CASSLRFAGNEQFF TGCGCCAGCAGCTTGCGATTCGCGGGAAATGAGCAGTTCTTC
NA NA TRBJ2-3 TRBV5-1 CASSPGSTDTQYF TGCGCCAGCAGCCCAGGTAGCACAGATACGCAGTATTTT
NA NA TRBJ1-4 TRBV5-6 CASSYGRVVTNEKLFF TGTGCCAGCAGCTACGGCAGGGTAGTTACTAATGAAAAACTGTTTTTT
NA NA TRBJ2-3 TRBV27 CASSWGRSADTQYF TGTGCCAGCAGTTGGGGCCGGAGTGCAGATACGCAGTATTTT
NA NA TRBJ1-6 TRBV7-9 CASSLGEVNSPLHF TGTGCCAGCAGCTTAGGAGAGGTTAATTCACCCCTCCACTTT
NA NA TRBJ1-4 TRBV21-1 CASSNEGRVANEKLFF TGTGCCAGCAGCAATGAAGGGAGGGTGGCTAATGAAAAACTGTTTTTT
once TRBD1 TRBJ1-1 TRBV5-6 CASSDRDRGNTEAFF TGTGCCAGCAGCGATAGGGACAGGGGAAACACTGAAGCTTTCTTT
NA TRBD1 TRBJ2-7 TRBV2 CASYGQGYEQYF TGTGCCAGCTACGGACAGGGCTACGAGCAGTACTTC
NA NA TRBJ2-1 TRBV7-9 CASSLAYGLYNEQFF TGTGCCAGCAGCTTAGCATACGGACTTTACAATGAGCAGTTCTTC
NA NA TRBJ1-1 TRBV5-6 CASSSDRQRAFF TGTGCCAGCAGCTCAGACCGACAGAGAGCTTTCTTT
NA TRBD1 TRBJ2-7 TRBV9 CASSVRDRGDEQYF TGTGCCAGCAGCGTCCGGGACAGGGGTGACGAGCAGTACTTC
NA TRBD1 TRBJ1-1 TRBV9 CASSKPGQGGTEAFF TGTGCCAGCAGCAAACCGGGACAGGGGGGCACTGAAGCTTTCTTT
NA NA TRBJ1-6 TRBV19 CASSIDRSSYNSPLHF TGTGCCAGTAGTATCGACAGGAGCTCCTATAATTCACCCCTCCACTTT
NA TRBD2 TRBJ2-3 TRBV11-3 CASSLTSGGTDTQYF TGTGCCAGCAGCTTAACCAGCGGGGGCACAGATACGCAGTATTTT
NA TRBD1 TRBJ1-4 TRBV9 CASSVGVGTANEKLFF TGTGCCAGCAGCGTAGGTGTTGGGACAGCTAATGAAAAACTGTTTTTT